This TCR beta chain was identified during a study of blood T cell repertoires in COVID-19. The overall study: The cDNA or gDNA used as material had been derived from T cells, B-cell-depleted T cells, or PBMCs.

This CDR3 spans 16 amino acids. The J segment lost 5 bases and the V segment lost 4 bases, leaving 11 bases of the junction unmatched. Germline V gene data show CDR1 as SGHRS and CDR2 as YFSETQ. Libraries were prepared by immunoSEQ multiplex PCR; TCRdb keeps only in-frame clonotypes and omits some of them. The table records about 210,000 clones, roughly 77% of them present only once. All enrollees were roughly 18 to 95 years old and from approximately 24 US areas. Cohort assignment relied on participant-reported clinical history. Resolution of symptoms, clearance, or two negative PCRs was present in recovered Cohort 3 donors.

The origin of this receptor is a man in his forties who had recovered from COVID-19. J is TRBJ2-3 and V is TRBV5-1; 9 bases align to TRBD2. The sequenced sample was PBMCs or T cells enriched from blood (not recorded which). CDR3 DNA sequence: TGCGCCAGCAGCCAGGTAGCGGGGGCATCGGGAGATACGCAGTATTTT. Translation: CASSQVAGASGDTQYF. Complete variable domain (other parts from reference TRBV5-1 and TRBJ2-3): KAGVTQTPRYLIKTRGQQVTLSCSPISGHRSVSWYQQTPGQGLQFLFEYFSETQRNKGNFPGRFSGRQFSNSRSEMNVSTLELGDSALYLCASSQVAGASGDTQYFGPGTRLTVL.